The present T cell receptor beta chain was sequenced within a study of HIV-infected patients and healthy controls. cDNA was made from 500 ng RNA using alpha and beta constant primers. Using multiplexing indices, alpha and beta chain libraries were generated apart by chain-specific third strand synthesis. In TCRdb, the 5' RACE reads were re-called with MiXCR into one record per CDR3 protein. The profile shows some 20,000 distinct CDR3 sequences, 12% of them singletons. Germline loops: CDR1 SEHNR, CDR2 FQNEAQ (reference sequence). V was pared by 4 bases and J by 4 bases, with 5 bases of the junction left unmatched. The CDR3 covers 16 residues. The sample holds many counts of this clonotype. All unsorted peripheral T cells were captured because whole blood was used without fractionation. A roughly 2.4 ml peripheral blood sample was taken for RNA.

This chain connects TRBV7-9 to TRBJ2-3; 13 bases agree with TRBD2. Sequenced: blood. The TCR originated in an adult in good health. The CDR3 sequence is CASSSWTSGGADTQYF. The CDR3, as DNA: TGTGCCAGCAGCTCCTGGACTAGCGGGGGTGCAGATACGCAGTATTTT.